This TCR beta chain appears in the sequencing data of a study of blood T cell repertoires in COVID-19. Study-wide background: T cells, B-cell-depleted T cells, or PBMCs provided the cDNA or gDNA that served as material.

Libraries were prepared by immunoSEQ multiplex PCR; TCRdb keeps only in-frame clonotypes and omits some of them. The data hold 200,000 to 250,000 clones, with about 90% observed a single time. This sequence was found in a woman in her forties or fifties with acute COVID-19. The sequenced sample consisted of PBMCs or T cells enriched from blood (not recorded which).

CDR3 in DNA: TGTGCCAGCAGTTCGCCGGGACTAGCGGGAGGGTACGGAGATACGCAGTATTTT. Translating it yields CASSSPGLAGGYGDTQYF. The V call is TRBV28, the J call TRBJ2-3; TRBD2 aligns across 16 bases. This CDR3 contains 18 residues. CDR1 is MDHEN and CDR2 is SYDVKM in the germline V gene. Trimming cost V 4 bases and J 5 bases; bases outside gene matches: 9.